This passage covers 11 T cell receptor beta chains from one sample sequenced in a study of identical twins. From the 5' RACE reads, TCRdb called clonotypes with MiXCR, one entry per CDR3 protein. In the table there are 700,000 or so distinct CDR3 sequences, about 9.4% of which are singletons. This same sample was also part of a study on yellow fever vaccine responses in identical twins.

The sequenced material came from PBMCs. Source of these receptors: a woman in her late teens or twenties in good health.

The genes are TRBV5-1 and TRBJ2-3; TRBD2 matches at 12 bases. V lost 2 bases, J lost 2 bases, and 12 bases stayed unmatched. This CDR3 has 19 amino acids. CDR1 is SGHRS, CDR2 YFSETQ, per germline. The CDR3 DNA follows: TGCGCCAGCAGCTTCGTGACGGCTAGCGGGAGGGACGACACAGATACGCAGTATTTT. Its protein product is CASSFVTASGRDDTDTQYF.

A few counts support this clonotype. The chain combines TRBV7-9 with TRBJ1-5; no firm D call. V gave up 5 bases and J gave up 7 bases, with 15 bases separating them. Germline V gives CDR1 SEHNR, CDR2 FQNEAQ (reference sequence). CDR3 size: 14 residues. This CDR3 is CASSLLDAPQPQHF. The CDR3, as DNA: TGTGCCAGCAGCCTCCTGGATGCCCCGCAGCCCCAGCATTTT.

Only a few counts were recorded for this clonotype. The chain joins TRBV19 to TRBJ1-2; 8 bases are a match to TRBD1. The CDR3 spans 15 residues. Germline V gives CDR1 LNHDA, CDR2 SQIVND (reference sequence). J was trimmed by 2 bases and V by 6 bases; bases with no gene match: 8. The CDR3 here is CASSISRTGNYGYTF. CDR3 DNA sequence: TGTGCCAGTAGCATATCCCGGACAGGGAACTATGGCTACACCTTC.

Many counts were recorded for this clonotype. This chain joins TRBV5-1 and TRBJ2-7; D tentatively reads TRBD1 or TRBD2 (5 bases each). Germline lookup yields CDR1 SGHRS and CDR2 YFSETQ. CDR3 length: 15 residues. V gave up 0 bases and J gave up 0 bases, with 10 bases separating them. CDR3 nucleotides: TGCGCCAGCAGCTTGGGTCCGGGGACCTCCTACGAGCAGTACTTC. It encodes CASSLGPGTSYEQYF.

J is TRBJ1-5 and V is TRBV5-5; 8 bases map to TRBD1. The CDR3 spans 17 residues. Germline assignment: CDR1 SGHKS and CDR2 YYEKEE (reference sequence). V was clipped by 5 bases and J by 7 bases; unmatched bases: 17. CDR3 in amino acids: CASRLEGQGEWDQPQHF. The DNA of the CDR3 is TGTGCCAGCAGACTTGAAGGACAGGGCGAGTGGGACCAGCCCCAGCATTTT. Combining the CDR3 with reference TRBV5-5 and TRBJ1-5 gives the whole variable domain DAGVTQSPTHLIKTRGQQVTLRCSPISGHKSVSWYQQVLGQGPQFIFQYYEKEERGRGNFPDRFSARQFPNYSSELNVNALLLGDSALYLCASRLEGQGEWDQPQHFGDGTRLSIL.

This clonotype appeared a few times. The V and J genes are TRBV7-3 and TRBJ2-3; 10 bases are shared with TRBD1. The CDR3 length is 16 residues. Germline V gene sequence: CDR1 SGHTA, CDR2 FQGTGA. V shed 0 bases and J 3 bases; nucleotides not matched to a gene: 3. The CDR3 sequence is CASSLTGQGSTDTQYF. As DNA, the CDR3 is TGTGCCAGCAGCTTAACGGGACAGGGGAGTACAGATACGCAGTATTTT. Full variable domain (missing parts from reference TRBV7-3 and TRBJ2-3): GAGVSQTPSNKVTEKGKYVELRCDPISGHTALYWYRQSLGQGPEFLIYFQGTGAADDSGLPNDRFFAVRPEGSVSTLKIQRTERGDSAVYLCASSLTGQGSTDTQYFGPGTRLTVL.

At least ten counts were recorded for this clonotype. The chain uses TRBV12-3 or TRBV12-4 and TRBJ2-2; the match to TRBD2 covers 8 bases. The CDR3 spans 17 residues. V gave up 9 bases and J gave up 3 bases; unmatched junction bases: 15. CDR3 in amino acids: CARTGGADEVHTGELFF. CDR3 bases: TGTGCCAGAACCGGGGGGGCCGACGAGGTTCACACCGGGGAGCTGTTTTTT.

The chain has TRBV7-9 and TRBJ2-2; 10 bases map to TRBD2. The CDR3 is 16 residues long. Germline V gene sequence: CDR1 SEHNR, CDR2 FQNEAQ (reference sequence). Trimming took 5 bases from V and 0 from J; bases not matched to a gene: 3. CDR3 DNA sequence: TGTGCCAGCAGCACGCTAGCGGGAGCGAACACCGGGGAGCTGTTTTTT. It specifies CASSTLAGANTGELFF.

This clonotype was counted ten times or more. The V gene is TRBV5-1, the J gene TRBJ2-7, with a possible D match to TRBD1 (6 bases). The CDR3 extends over 14 amino acids. From germline, CDR1 is SGHRS and CDR2 YFSETQ. With 0 bases removed from V and 2 bases from J, the gap between germline ends came to 9 bases. CDR3 bases: TGCGCCAGCAGCTTGGGGGACACTGCCTACGAGCAGTACTTC. Its translation is CASSLGDTAYEQYF.

The chain is built from TRBV13 and TRBJ1-1; no clear D. CDR3 length: 15 amino acids. Germline CDR1 PRHDT, CDR2 FYEKMQ (reference sequence). V was cut by 0 bases and J by 1 base, with 9 bases left in between. The CDR3 loop is CASSLGTGPNTEAFF. Written as DNA, the CDR3 is TGTGCCAGCAGCTTAGGCACCGGGCCGAACACTGAAGCTTTCTTT.

In its sample, this clonotype was seen many times. V gene TRBV7-2 combines with J gene TRBJ2-2; D gene unclear. Trimming cost V 5 bases and J 6 bases, with 19 bases left between them. This CDR3 has 16 residues. Germline V gene sequence: CDR1 SGHTA, CDR2 FQGNSA. The CDR3 protein is CASSPKAKLVAGELFF. The CDR3 DNA is TGTGCCAGCAGCCCAAAGGCCAAATTGGTAGCCGGGGAGCTGTTTTTT.